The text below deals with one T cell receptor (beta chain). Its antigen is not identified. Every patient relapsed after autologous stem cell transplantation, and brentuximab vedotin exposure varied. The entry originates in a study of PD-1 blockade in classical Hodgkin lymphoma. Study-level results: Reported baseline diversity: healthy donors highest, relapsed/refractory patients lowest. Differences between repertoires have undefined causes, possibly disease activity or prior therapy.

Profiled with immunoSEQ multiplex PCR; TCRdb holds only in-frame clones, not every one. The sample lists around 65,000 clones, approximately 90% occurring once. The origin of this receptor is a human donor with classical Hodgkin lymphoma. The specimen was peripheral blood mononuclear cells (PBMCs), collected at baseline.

The CDR3 loop is CSATGTGGYNEQFF. The CDR3 DNA reads TGCAGCGCTACCGGGACAGGGGGCTACAATGAGCAGTTCTTC. The chain links TRBV29-1 to TRBJ2-1; TRBD1 aligns across 11 bases. V lost 7 bases to trimming and J lost 3 bases; unmatched junction nucleotides: 5. Germline CDR1 is SQVTM and CDR2 is ANQGSEA. CDR3 length equals 14 residues.